The clone carrying this TCR beta chain appeared a few times. Assay used: immunoSEQ multiplex PCR; TCRdb lists only in-frame clones, some missing. The table lists about 380,000 clones, around 95% of them singletons. CDR1 is SGHTS, CDR2 YDEGEE, per germline. The CDR3 loop spans 13 amino acids. V lost 3 bases, J lost 3 bases, and 7 bases lay in between. The data were taken from a study of shared T cell receptors in the human thymus. The chain recombines TRBV5-8 with TRBJ1-5; D is uncertain. What was sequenced was thymocytes. This sequence originates from a human donor. CDR3 in amino acids: CASSSRDNQPQHF. CDR3 DNA sequence: TGTGCCAGCAGCTCTAGGGACAATCAGCCCCAGCATTTT. Full variable domain (rest looked up from reference TRBV5-8 and TRBJ1-5): EAGVTQSPTHLIKTRGQQATLRCSPISGHTSVYWYQQALGLGLQFLLWYDEGEERNRGNFPPRFSGRQFPNYSSELNVNALELEDSALYLCASSSRDNQPQHFGDGTRLSIL.